This entry lists 3 T cell receptor beta chains sequenced from one sample in a study of blood T cell repertoires in COVID-19. Clones were read by immunoSEQ multiplex PCR, and TCRdb kept only the in-frame ones, dropping some. In the table there are about 230,000 clones, 88% of which are singletons. The sample comprised PBMCs or T cells enriched from blood (not recorded which). The receptors were gathered from a woman aged 30 to 39 who had been exposed to COVID-19.

The gene calls are TRBV12-5 and TRBJ2-2, with 7 bases fitting TRBD2. The V and J ends lost 6 bases and 1 base, in that order; junction bases with no gene match: 5. This CDR3 is built from 15 residues. The germline gives CDR1 LGHNT, CDR2 FRNRAP. Here the CDR3 DNA reads TGTGCTAGTGGCACCCCGGGGGGGAACACCGGGGAGCTGTTTTTT. Encoded protein: CASGTPGGNTGELFF.

This clone appeared a single time. The V call is TRBV7-9, the J call TRBJ2-3; a possible D gene is TRBD2 (6 bases). The CDR3 has 14 residues. Trimming left V 5 bases short and J 4 bases short, with 13 bases between. Germline V CDR1 and CDR2: SEHNR, FQNEAQ (reference sequence). CDR3 DNA: TGTGCCAGCAGCCCGGCCTGGGGGGCAGATACGCAGTATTTT. Translation gives CASSPAWGADTQYF.

V usage is TRBV30 and J usage is TRBJ2-6, with no clear D. The CDR3 is 12 amino acids. The V end was cut by 5 bases, the J end by 4 bases, with 6 bases between. Germline CDR1 is GTSNPN and CDR2 is SVGIG (reference sequence). CDR3 DNA: TGTGCCTGGTCCCCGGGGGCCAACGTCCTGACTTTC. It specifies CAWSPGANVLTF.